This section outlines one T cell receptor (beta chain) sequence together with its context. The V end lost 4 bases, the J end lost 2 bases, and 12 bases lay between the germline ends. This CDR3 comprises 14 residues. The germline V gene encodes CDR1 SNHLY and CDR2 FYNNEI. This entry belongs to a study of neoadjuvant anti-PD-1 for oral cavity cancer. The repertoire was sequenced with immunoSEQ multiplex PCR; TCRdb's copy has only in-frame clones and lacks some. This sample has tens of thousands of clones, with around 80% found just once. The chain is built from TRBV2 and TRBJ2-7; possibly TRBD2 for D (6 bases). Sequenced material: PBMCs, taken before nivolumab (anti-PD-1) treatment. The sequence came from a person aged 40 to 85 with oral cavity squamous cell carcinoma. CDR3 sequence reads: CASSGGTRAYEQYF. For the CDR3, the DNA is TGTGCCAGCAGTGGAGGGACTCGTGCCTACGAGCAGTACTTC.